There are many counts of the clone carrying this T cell receptor (beta chain). The antigen is undetermined. The record originates from a study of T cells in Graves' hyperthyroidism and ophthalmopathy. Study outcomes and limitations: Ophthalmopathy, which appeared later, was predicted by the model a median roughly 6.5 months before onset.

The investigators amplified TCR beta CDR3 regions from RNA transcripts. First-round RT-PCR with HTBI primers amplified the TCR CDR3 region. Each CDR3 protein gets one entry after TCRdb re-called the multiplex PCR reads with MiXCR. The sample has some 380,000 distinct CDR3 sequences, roughly 12% seen once. Germline V CDR1 and CDR2: SGHAT, FQNNGV. Trimming stripped 5 bases from V and 0 bases from J, with 10 bases between. This CDR3 region has 14 residues. V gene TRBV11-2 combines with J gene TRBJ2-5; the D is unclear. The sequenced sample was blood. The clonotype was recovered from a man aged 25-45 years with Graves' hyperthyroidism that later progressed to Graves' ophthalmopathy. The CDR3 DNA sequence: TGTGCCAGCAGCCTGACGACCTACCAAGAGACCCAGTACTTC. Amino acid sequence: CASSLTTYQETQYF.